The next 19 T cell receptor beta chains were all read from a single sample in a study of control samples from healthy donors and cancer patients. TCRdb's copy holds only in-frame clones and misses some; the assay was immunoSEQ multiplex PCR. The profile covers roughly 51,000 clones, with roughly 90% appearing a single time and roughly 1.4% taken by the ten largest. The material sequenced was PBMCs. The receptors originated from a man in his forties with colorectal cancer.

The chain carries TRBV10-3 and TRBJ2-7; 8 nucleotides align to TRBD1. This CDR3 is 14 amino acids long. Germline CDR1 reads ENHRY; CDR2 reads SYGVKD. J was trimmed by 4 bases and V by 4 bases; bases with no gene match: 6. The CDR3 loop reads CAISVGQGPYEQYF. The CDR3 coding sequence is TGTGCCATCAGTGTAGGACAGGGACCATACGAGCAGTACTTC.

The V gene is TRBV7-9, the J gene TRBJ2-3; D tentatively reads TRBD1 or TRBD2 (5 bases each). The CDR3 is 16 amino acids. V lost 1 base to trimming and J lost 5 bases, with 16 bases between them. Looked up from germline, CDR1 is SEHNR and CDR2 is FQNEAQ (reference sequence). The CDR3 loop is CASSLGSGTGRDTQYF. CDR3 DNA sequence: TGTGCCAGCAGCTTAGGCTCCGGGACGGGAAGAGATACGCAGTATTTT. The full variable domain, in which reference TRBV7-9 and TRBJ2-3 provide the parts outside the CDR3, is DTGVSQNPRHKITKRGQNVTFRCDPISEHNRLYWYRQTLGQGPEFLTYFQNEAQLEKSRLLSDRFSAERPKGSFSTLEIQRTEQGDSAMYLCASSLGSGTGRDTQYFGPGTRLTVL.

The rearrangement joins TRBV3-1 (or the pseudogene TRBV3-2) to TRBJ1-1, with unresolved D. V lost 1 base and J lost 4, with 10 bases in between. Germline V lookup: CDR1 LGHDT, CDR2 YNNKEL (reference sequence). This CDR3 region has 14 residues. The CDR3 coding sequence is TGTGCCAGCAGCCAAGTGGGCGGGAGCACTGAAGCTTTCTTT. Translated, it gives CASSQVGGSTEAFF.

This rearrangement joins TRBV11-3 to TRBJ2-2; 8 nucleotides agree with TRBD2. The germline CDR1 and CDR2 sequences are SGHNT and YENEEA. This CDR3 has 18 residues. The V and J ends lost 6 bases and 3 bases, in that order; junction bases with no gene match: 15. CDR3 protein: CASSPISGKPRYTGELFF. CDR3 DNA sequence: TGTGCCAGCAGTCCCATTAGCGGGAAGCCCCGCTACACCGGGGAGCTGTTTTTT.

This sequence joins TRBV24-1 and TRBJ2-1; D may be TRBD1 (5 bases). Germline CDR1 and CDR2: KGHDR and SFDVKD. V was pared by 2 bases and J by 3 bases, with 19 bases between. This CDR3 contains 18 residues. The CDR3 sequence is CATSDSRRGQGFYNEQFF. DNA for the CDR3: TGTGCCACCAGTGATTCTAGAAGGGGTCAAGGCTTCTACAATGAGCAGTTCTTC.

The chain combines TRBV28 with TRBJ1-1; D gene ambiguous. This CDR3 is built from 11 residues. CDR1 is MDHEN, CDR2 SYDVKM, per germline. Trimming pared 5 bases from V and 2 bases from J, leaving 3 bases between. The DNA for the CDR3 is TGTGCCAGCAGTATAAACACTGAAGCTTTCTTT. Translation gives CASSINTEAFF.

CDR3: CSVEGRHTEAFF. The CDR3 DNA follows: TGCAGCGTTGAAGGGCGCCACACTGAAGCTTTCTTT. The chain uses TRBV29-1 and TRBJ1-1; D ambiguous. CDR1 is SQVTM, CDR2 ANQGSEA, per germline. The CDR3 loop spans 12 amino acids. The V and J ends lost 1 base and 3 bases respectively, with 6 bases between them. The full variable domain, completed using reference TRBV29-1 and TRBJ1-1, is SAVISQKPSRDICQRGTSLTIQCQVDSQVTMMFWYRQQPGQSLTLIATANQGSEATYESGFVIDKFPISRPNLTFSTLTVSNMSPEDSSIYLCSVEGRHTEAFFGQGTRLTVV.

The rearrangement links TRBV10-3 to TRBJ1-1; TRBD1 aligns across 7 bases. CDR3 length: 16 residues. The V gene end was trimmed by 3 bases and the J gene end by 6 bases; junction bases not matched to a gene: 13. Germline CDR1 ENHRY, CDR2 SYGVKD. CDR3 protein: CAISEHHPTGEAEAFF. CDR3 nucleotides: TGTGCCATCAGTGAACACCATCCCACAGGGGAGGCTGAAGCTTTCTTT.

The genes are TRBV5-1 and TRBJ1-2; 7 nucleotides agree with TRBD1. The CDR3 spans 14 residues. The ends lost 3 bases at V and 7 bases at J; junction bases unmatched: 9. From germline, CDR1 is SGHRS and CDR2 YFSETQ. This CDR3 reads CASSSYTGDSGYTF. The CDR3 bases are TGCGCCAGCAGCTCCTATACAGGGGACTCTGGCTACACCTTC.

The CDR3 here is CAISGQGESSAYEKLFF. The CDR3 region has the DNA TGTGCCATCTCGGGACAGGGAGAGTCCTCGGCCTATGAAAAACTGTTTTTT. The V gene is TRBV10-3, the J gene TRBJ1-4; 9 bases are a match to TRBD1. CDR3 length: 17 residues. V dropped 8 bases and J dropped 6; count of bases not matched to a gene: 16. Germline CDR1 and CDR2: ENHRY and SYGVKD.

V usage is TRBV14 and J usage is TRBJ2-3; either TRBD1 or TRBD2 may fit D (5 bases each). The CDR3 consists of 15 residues. V was pared by 4 bases and J by 3 bases, with 14 bases between. Looked up from germline, CDR1 is SGHDN and CDR2 is FVKESK. Written as DNA, the CDR3 is TGTGCCAGCAGCCCCCGACGGGGCATGACAGATACGCAGTATTTT. It translates to CASSPRRGMTDTQYF.

V and J are TRBV6-5 and TRBJ2-7, with D maybe TRBD1 (7 bases). The V end lost 6 bases, the J end lost 2 bases, and 14 bases lay between the germline ends. Germline loops: CDR1 MNHEY, CDR2 SVGAGI. The CDR3 is made up of 14 amino acids. CDR3 coding DNA: TGTGCCAGCAGCAAGGACAGGAGGGCCTACGAGCAGTACTTC. Translated: CASSKDRRAYEQYF.

The chain has TRBV29-1 and TRBJ2-3, with D possibly matching TRBD1 (7 bases). This CDR3 contains 17 residues. V was trimmed by 0 bases and J by 5 bases, leaving 21 bases between them. CDR1 is SQVTM and CDR2 is ANQGSEA in the germline V gene. This chain's CDR3 is CSVEDEEGAMGLDTQYF. CDR3 nucleotide sequence: TGCAGCGTTGAAGACGAGGAGGGGGCAATGGGTTTAGATACGCAGTATTTT.

The chain carries TRBV12-5 and TRBJ2-7; 7 positions match TRBD1. The CDR3 consists of 12 residues. The germline CDR1 and CDR2 sequences are LGHNT and FRNRAP. The V and J ends lost 4 bases and 3 bases, in that order; junction bases with no gene match: 0. CDR3: CASGYRGYEQYF. CDR3 nucleotides: TGTGCTAGTGGTTACAGGGGCTACGAGCAGTACTTC.

The J gene is TRBJ1-1, the V gene TRBV2; D remains unclear. Germline V gives CDR1 SNHLY, CDR2 FYNNEI. V was cut by 6 bases and J by 1 base, with 12 bases left in between. This CDR3 is built from 14 residues. The CDR3 loop is CASRVREGNTEAFF. The CDR3 DNA sequence: TGTGCCAGCAGGGTCCGGGAAGGGAACACTGAAGCTTTCTTT.

This clone was seen only once. The chain is built from TRBV5-1 and TRBJ2-7, with 11 bases lining up with TRBD1. The germline V gene encodes CDR1 SGHRS and CDR2 YFSETQ. The V segment lost 4 bases and the J segment 3 bases; nucleotides outside the gene matches: 9. This CDR3 is built from 16 residues. CDR3 coding DNA: TGCGCCAGCAGCAGGGGGGACAGGGGGAACCTCTACGAGCAGTACTTC. Residues: CASSRGDRGNLYEQYF.

This clone occurred once. The CDR3 nucleotides read TGTGCCAGCAGCCAAGGGCTAGCGAGCTCCTACGAGCAGTACTTC. It is translated as CASSQGLASSYEQYF. V usage is TRBV3-1 (or the pseudogene TRBV3-2) and J usage is TRBJ2-7; a possible D gene is TRBD2 (6 bases). The CDR3 has 15 amino acids. The V gene's germline CDR1 is LGHDT and CDR2 YNNKEL (reference sequence). Trimming removed 1 base from V and 0 bases from J, with 10 bases in between.

The gene calls are TRBV5-1 and TRBJ1-2, with 7 bases that match TRBD1. The J segment lost 7 bases and the V segment lost 4 bases, leaving 7 bases of the junction unmatched. From germline, CDR1 is SGHRS and CDR2 YFSETQ. This CDR3 is built from 13 residues. In DNA form, the CDR3 reads TGCGCCAGCAGCCAGGGACAGACGGGTGGCTACACCTTC. Its translation is CASSQGQTGGYTF.

The rearrangement links TRBV28 to TRBJ1-5; D unclear. Between the trimmed V and J ends, which lost 4 bases and 3 bases, there was a span of 1 base. CDR1 and CDR2 (germline): MDHEN, SYDVKM. This CDR3 contains 11 residues. The CDR3 sequence is CASSYNQPQHF. DNA of the CDR3: TGTGCCAGCAGTTACAATCAGCCCCAGCATTTT.